Shown below are 26 T cell receptor beta chains from a single sample sequenced in a study of T cells in Graves' hyperthyroidism and ophthalmopathy. The CDR3 regions of TCR beta were amplified from RNA transcripts. When the TCR CDR3 underwent first-round RT-PCR, the HTBI primer set was used. TCRdb fed the multiplex PCR reads into MiXCR, producing one record per CDR3 protein. Altogether hundreds of thousands of distinct CDR3 sequences are present, roughly 15% being singletons, with the ten largest covering roughly 19%. Sequencing was done on a sample of blood. The receptors were sampled from an older woman with Graves' ophthalmopathy.

This clonotype occurred many times. V is TRBV20-1 and J is TRBJ2-7, with a weak D call TRBD2 (6 bases). The CDR3 contains 11 residues. The V end was cut by 3 bases, the J end by 7 bases, with 10 bases between. The germline V gene encodes CDR1 DFQATT and CDR2 SNEGSKA (reference sequence). CDR3 amino acids: CSASYAGEQYF. The CDR3 coding sequence is TGCAGTGCTAGTTACGCGGGAGAGCAGTACTTC.

In this sample, this clonotype turned up a few times. The chain recombines TRBV24-1 with TRBJ2-3; D possibly corresponds to TRBD1 (5 bases). V shed 4 bases and J shed 2 bases, with 9 bases lying between them. The V gene's germline CDR1 is KGHDR and CDR2 SFDVKD. The CDR3 covers 14 residues. The CDR3 protein is CATSEPDNTDTQYF. CDR3 in DNA: TGTGCCACCAGTGAGCCGGACAACACAGATACGCAGTATTTT.

On this clonotype: A read error may be the cause here, since a much bigger clone is one base away. The rearrangement uses TRBV20-1 and TRBJ2-7; no clear D. There are 12 residues in the CDR3. V was trimmed by 6 bases and J by 3 bases, leaving 12 bases between them. Germline V gene sequence: CDR1 DFQATT, CDR2 SNEGSKA (reference sequence). The CDR3 nucleotides read TGCAGTGCGCCCTCTACCGACTACGAGCAGTACTTC. Residues: CSAPSTDYEQYF.

CDR3 sequence: CASSFWPSGRGEIQETQYF. As DNA, the CDR3 is TGTGCCAGCAGTTTTTGGCCTAGCGGGAGGGGGGAGATACAAGAGACCCAGTACTTC. The J gene is TRBJ2-5, the V gene TRBV28; 12 nucleotides match TRBD2. The CDR3 has 19 amino acids. The trim removed 3 bases at V and 2 bases at J, leaving 13 bases unmatched. Germline V CDR1 and CDR2: MDHEN, SYDVKM.

This clonotype was found many times. The J gene is TRBJ2-2, the V gene TRBV11-3; the D gene is possibly TRBD2 (6 bases). Germline V gene lookup returns CDR1 SGHNT and CDR2 YENEEA. Trimming pared 1 base from V and 7 bases from J, leaving 16 bases between. This CDR3 spans 16 amino acids. The CDR3 loop is CASSLVGTARSGELFF. The CDR3 DNA follows: TGTGCCAGCAGCTTAGTGGGGACTGCTCGTAGCGGGGAGCTGTTTTTT.

This clonotype was counted at least ten times. The chain carries TRBV2 and TRBJ2-1, with TRBD2 as a possible D gene (6 bases). Trimming took off 4 bases at V and 0 bases at J, with 10 bases between the two ends. The germline gives CDR1 SNHLY, CDR2 FYNNEI. This CDR3 comprises 15 residues. CDR3 in amino acids: CASSGWDFSYNEQFF. CDR3 nucleotides: TGTGCCAGCAGTGGGTGGGACTTCTCCTACAATGAGCAGTTCTTC. Drawing the rest from reference TRBV2 and TRBJ2-1, the complete variable domain is EPEVTQTPSHQVTQMGQEVILRCVPISNHLYFYWYRQILGQKVEFLVSFYNNEISEKSEIFDDQFSVERPDGSNFTLKIRSTKLEDSAMYFCASSGWDFSYNEQFFGPGTRLTVL.

This clonotype was found many times. The rearrangement links TRBV7-9 to TRBJ2-2; 10 bases agree with TRBD2. Per the germline V gene, CDR1 is SEHNR and CDR2 is FQNEAQ (reference sequence). This CDR3 has 16 amino acids. V trimming: 5 bases; J trimming: 8 bases; junction bases outside the gene matches: 11. CDR3 loop: CASSPTSGIYLGELFF. The CDR3 DNA follows: TGTGCCAGCAGCCCTACTAGCGGGATTTATCTGGGGGAGCTGTTTTTT.

This clonotype was counted between two and nine times. J is TRBJ2-6 and V is TRBV28; D gene ambiguous. The V and J ends lost 6 bases and 0 bases respectively, with 9 bases between them. This CDR3 has 15 residues. Per the germline V gene, CDR1 is MDHEN and CDR2 is SYDVKM. CDR3 coding DNA: TGTGCCAGCAGAACCCCAGCCTCTGGGGCCAACGTCCTGACTTTC. Translating it yields CASRTPASGANVLTF.

In the case of this clonotype: A much more abundant neighbour one base away suggests this may be a read error. V is TRBV6-2 or TRBV6-3 and J is TRBJ2-3; D perhaps matches TRBD2 (5 bases). The V gene lost 7 bases and the J gene lost 5 bases, with 7 bases spanning the gap. Germline V gene data show CDR1 as MNHEY and CDR2 as SVGEGT. CDR3 length: 11 residues. CDR3 sequence (DNA): TGTGCCAGCATCGGAGGAGATACGCAGTATTTT. It yields the protein CASIGGDTQYF.

This clonotype was observed many times. V gene TRBV2 combines with J gene TRBJ1-1; D gene unclear. This CDR3 is 14 amino acids long. CDR1 and CDR2 from the germline V gene are SNHLY and FYNNEI. V was cut by 3 bases and J by 1 base, with 9 bases left in between. DNA of the CDR3: TGTGCCAGCAGTGACCCGGCAGCGAACACTGAAGCTTTCTTT. This translates into CASSDPAANTEAFF.

This clonotype was seen many times. The chain has TRBV28 and TRBJ1-5; 8 nucleotides align to TRBD1. The CDR3 runs to 13 residues. Germline V gene sequence: CDR1 MDHEN, CDR2 SYDVKM. After removal of 8 bases from V and 9 bases from J, the junction contained 9 bases not matched to a gene. As DNA, the CDR3 is TGTGCCAGCCTAAAGACAGGGGATGGGCCCCAGCATTTT. Its translation is CASLKTGDGPQHF.

The chain has TRBV12-3 or TRBV12-4 and TRBJ2-2; D remains ambiguous. The CDR3 is 16 residues long. The V end was cut by 5 bases, the J end by 4 bases, with 17 bases between. The CDR3 nucleotides read TGTGCCAGCAGTCCCCCCGGGCCCTCGGGCACCGGGGAGCTGTTTTTT. This sequence encodes CASSPPGPSGTGELFF.

V gene TRBV5-1 combines with J gene TRBJ2-1, with 11 positions matching TRBD2. Germline loops: CDR1 SGHRS, CDR2 YFSETQ. The trim removed 4 bases at V and 0 bases at J, leaving 12 bases unmatched. This CDR3 has 19 amino acids. CDR3 in DNA: TGCGCCAGCAGCCCTCCGAGGACTAGCGGGTTCAGCTCCTACAATGAGCAGTTCTTC. This translates into CASSPPRTSGFSSYNEQFF.

The chain employs TRBV19 and TRBJ1-6; D possibly corresponds to TRBD1 (6 bases). In germline, CDR1 is LNHDA, CDR2 SQIVND (reference sequence). The CDR3 has 16 residues. The V end was cut by 4 bases, the J end by 0 bases, with 10 bases between. The CDR3 sequence: CASSNQGTSYNSPLHF. As DNA, the CDR3 is TGTGCCAGTAGTAACCAGGGGACCTCCTATAATTCACCCCTCCACTTT.

This clonotype has only a few counts. V usage is TRBV9 and J usage is TRBJ2-7; D is ambiguous. The V and J ends lost 4 bases and 7 bases respectively, with 12 bases between them. The CDR3 has 12 amino acids. CDR1 and CDR2 from the germline V gene are SGDLS and YYNGEE. The CDR3 is CASSKDLGEQYF. CDR3 sequence (DNA): TGTGCCAGCAGCAAAGACTTGGGGGAGCAGTACTTC.

This clonotype was seen more than once but under ten times. The chain combines TRBV7-9 with TRBJ2-3; possible D gene TRBD2, 6 bases. V gave up 1 base and J gave up 2 bases, with 13 bases separating them. The CDR3 is 16 amino acids. Per the germline V gene, CDR1 is SEHNR and CDR2 is FQNEAQ (reference sequence). The CDR3 sequence: CASSLVPAGTTDTQYF. CDR3 in DNA: TGTGCCAGCAGCTTAGTTCCTGCGGGGACCACAGATACGCAGTATTTT.

This clonotype has more than one count but fewer than ten. The J gene is TRBJ2-7, the V gene TRBV4-2, with TRBD1 as a possible D gene (6 bases). V was clipped by 0 bases and J by 2 bases, with 14 bases between them. CDR1 LGHNA and CDR2 YNFKEQ come from the germline V gene. The CDR3 has 16 amino acids. The CDR3 spells CASSQESQGPPYEQYF. The DNA of the CDR3 is TGTGCCAGCAGCCAAGAGTCCCAGGGGCCCCCCTACGAGCAGTACTTC.

The sample holds many counts of this clonotype. The chain is built from TRBV28 and TRBJ1-6; the match to TRBD1 covers 7 bases. J lost 10 bases, V lost 2 bases, and 8 bases had no gene match. The V gene's germline CDR1 is MDHEN and CDR2 SYDVKM. The CDR3 totals 15 residues. The CDR3 loop is CASSLRRGQRSPLHF. In DNA form, the CDR3 reads TGTGCCAGCAGTTTACGGAGGGGGCAACGATCACCCCTCCACTTT.

This clonotype came up many times. The rearrangement joins TRBV27 to TRBJ2-1, with D maybe TRBD2 (7 bases). Germline values: CDR1 MNHEY, CDR2 SMNVEV (reference sequence). The CDR3 has 15 residues. The V gene lost 5 bases and the J gene lost 9 bases, with 20 bases spanning the gap. Here the CDR3 DNA reads TGTGCCAGCAGTCCCCTACTCGGCGGGGGCCGTGAGCAGTTCTTC. Translated: CASSPLLGGGREQFF.

This chain links TRBV20-1 with TRBJ2-5; possible D gene TRBD1, 5 bases. V was shortened by 0 bases and J by 1 base, with 9 bases between the two germline ends. The germline V gene has CDR1 DFQATT and CDR2 SNEGSKA (reference sequence). This CDR3 has 14 residues. CDR3 sequence reads: CSARDLDTQETQYF. CDR3 bases: TGCAGTGCTAGAGACCTGGACACCCAAGAGACCCAGTACTTC.

This clonotype was seen at least ten times. This chain joins TRBV20-1 and TRBJ1-5, with D unclear. The CDR3 has 12 amino acids. The germline gives CDR1 DFQATT, CDR2 SNEGSKA (reference sequence). V gave up 5 bases and J gave up 4 bases, with 9 bases separating them. The CDR3 is CSASVPNQPQHF. CDR3 sequence (DNA): TGCAGTGCTTCGGTCCCGAATCAGCCCCAGCATTTT.

CDR3 DNA: TGCAGCGTTGGAGAGAGGGGCTTCGCGGAGACCCAGTACTTC. Translation gives CSVGERGFAETQYF. The J gene is TRBJ2-5, the V gene TRBV29-1; perhaps D is TRBD1 or TRBD2 (5 bases each). V dropped 4 bases and J dropped 5 bases, with 17 bases sitting between them. CDR1 SQVTM and CDR2 ANQGSEA come from the germline V gene. The CDR3 extends over 14 amino acids.

This clonotype appeared many times. The chain combines TRBV28 with TRBJ1-5, with TRBD1 matching over 9 bases. Germline V gene lookup returns CDR1 MDHEN and CDR2 SYDVKM. The CDR3 spans 16 residues. V lost 6 bases and J lost 3; bases outside the gene matches: 9. DNA for the CDR3: TGTGCCAGCAGGCCACAGGGGGCATGGGACAATCAGCCCCAGCATTTT. It translates to CASRPQGAWDNQPQHF.

As for this clonotype: This may arise from a read error, as a much more abundant clone is one base away. The chain's CDR3 is CASSQKVGIPDEQYF. The CDR3 DNA follows: TGCGCCAGCAGCCAAAAGGTTGGCATCCCCGACGAGCAGTACTTC. The chain links TRBV4-1 to TRBJ2-7; D gene uncertain. The CDR3 sequence is 15 residues long. Germline V gene data show CDR1 as MGHRA and CDR2 as YSYEKL. Trimming cost V 2 bases and J 5 bases, with 16 bases left between them.

V gene TRBV7-8 combines with J gene TRBJ2-7; D possibly uses TRBD1 or TRBD2 (5 bases each). The CDR3 has 16 residues. V lost 1 base, J lost 2 bases, and 15 bases lay in between. In germline, CDR1 is SGHVS, CDR2 FQNEAQ. CDR3 in DNA: TGTGCCAGCAGCTTAGAGGGGACCGGGGCCACCTACGAGCAGTACTTC. It translates to CASSLEGTGATYEQYF.

The chain joins TRBV20-1 to TRBJ2-1, with 9 bases matching TRBD2. This CDR3 is built from 15 residues. V was clipped by 2 bases and J by 1 base; unmatched bases: 3. Germline V gene sequence: CDR1 DFQATT, CDR2 SNEGSKA (reference sequence). This CDR3 reads CSARLSGRSYNEQFF. CDR3 DNA: TGCAGTGCTAGACTTAGCGGGAGATCCTACAATGAGCAGTTCTTC.